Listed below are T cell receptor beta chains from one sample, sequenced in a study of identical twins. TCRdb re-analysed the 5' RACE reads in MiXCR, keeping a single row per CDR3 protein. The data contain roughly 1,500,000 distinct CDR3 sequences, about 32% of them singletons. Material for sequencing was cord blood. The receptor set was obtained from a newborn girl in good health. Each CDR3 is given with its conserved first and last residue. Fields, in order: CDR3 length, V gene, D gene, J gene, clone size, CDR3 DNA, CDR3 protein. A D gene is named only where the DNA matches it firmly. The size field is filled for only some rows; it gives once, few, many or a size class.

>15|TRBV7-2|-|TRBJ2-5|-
TGTGCCAGCAGCTTAACGGCCAGCCTCCAAGAGACCCAGTACTTC
CASSLTASLQETQYF
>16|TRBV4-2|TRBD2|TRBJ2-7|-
TGTGCCAGCAGCCAAGATACGCGGGAGGTATTTTACGAGCAGTACTTC
CASSQDTREVFYEQYF
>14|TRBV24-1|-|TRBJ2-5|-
TGTGCCACCAGTGACCGCGACGGTAAAGAGACCCAGTACTTC
CATSDRDGKETQYF
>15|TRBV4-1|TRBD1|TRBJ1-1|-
TGCGCCAGCAGCTGGGACAGGGTCTGGAACACTGAAGCTTTCTTT
CASSWDRVWNTEAFF
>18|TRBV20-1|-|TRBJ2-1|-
TGCAGTCCTCCACGATCGGGACTGGACTCCCTCTCCTACAATGAGCAGTTCTTC
CSPPRSGLDSLSYNEQFF
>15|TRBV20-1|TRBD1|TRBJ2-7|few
TGCAGTGCGATAGGATGGGACAGCTTCCCCTACGAGCAGTACTTC
CSAIGWDSFPYEQYF
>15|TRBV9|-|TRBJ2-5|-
TGTGCCAGCAGCGCTTCCGGGACATTTCAAGAGACCCAGTACTTC
CASSASGTFQETQYF
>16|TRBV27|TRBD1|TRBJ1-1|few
TGTGCCAGCAGTTTATCGCGGGGGACAGGGGGCGCGCGAGCTTTCTTT
CASSLSRGTGGARAFF
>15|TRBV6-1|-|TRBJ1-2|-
TGTGCCAGCAGTCTCGTAATAGACGGGAGATATGGCTACACCTTC
CASSLVIDGRYGYTF
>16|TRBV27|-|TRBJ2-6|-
TGTGCCAGCAGTTTATGGGGGTTCTCTGGGGCCAACGTCCTGACTTTC
CASSLWGFSGANVLTF
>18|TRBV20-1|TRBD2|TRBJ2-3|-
TGCAGTGCTAGAGGTGCGACTAGCGGGAGAGGAGGCACAGATACGCAGTATTTT
CSARGATSGRGGTDTQYF
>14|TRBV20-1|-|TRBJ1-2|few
TGCAGTGCTAGAGAGGTGGAGACTCTCTATGGCTACACCTTC
CSAREVETLYGYTF
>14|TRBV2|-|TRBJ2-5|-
TGTGCCACCCTGAGCAGGGAATGGCAAGAGACCCAGTACTTC
CATLSREWQETQYF
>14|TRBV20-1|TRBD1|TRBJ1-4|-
TGCAGTGCTAGACCAGGGACAGGGGATGAAAAACTGTTTTTT
CSARPGTGDEKLFF
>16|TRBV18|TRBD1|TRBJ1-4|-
TGTGCCAGCTCGCCACCACACAGGGGCGGAAATGAAAAACTGTTTTTT
CASSPPHRGGNEKLFF
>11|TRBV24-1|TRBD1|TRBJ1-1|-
TGTGCCACCACTAAGACAGGGGTCGCTTTCTTT
CATTKTGVAFF
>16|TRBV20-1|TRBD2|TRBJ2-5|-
TGCAGTGCTAGAGCCCCGACTAGCGGGAGTCTGCAGACCCAGTACTTC
CSARAPTSGSLQTQYF